A single sample gave rise to the 5 T cell receptor beta chains below, sequenced in a study of read filtering for tumor transcriptome and immune sequencing. This library used roughly 400 ng RNA and molecular barcoded adaptors spanning alpha/delta and beta/gamma chains. TCRdb reanalysed the reads using MiXCR and keeps one entry per CDR3 protein. The sample has around 140,000 distinct CDR3 sequences; roughly an eighth are singletons. Sequenced: a population of CD138-negative cells sorted from bone marrow. Receptor source: a donor aged 40 or older with multiple myeloma.

This clonotype was found many times. The V gene is TRBV9, the J gene TRBJ2-1; 7 bases match TRBD2. The length of the CDR3 is 16 residues. The germline CDR1 and CDR2 sequences are SGDLS and YYNGEE. V was clipped by 6 bases and J by 0 bases; unmatched bases: 9. The CDR3 protein is CASTPPGGGSYNEQFF. The CDR3 DNA is TGTGCCAGCACCCCGCCGGGAGGAGGCTCCTACAATGAGCAGTTCTTC.

This clonotype was counted only a few times. This sequence joins TRBV23-1 and TRBJ1-2, with 9 bases fitting TRBD1. TRBV23-1 is given ORF status, its function remaining uncertain. The CDR3 has 15 residues. The ends lost 4 bases at V and 3 bases at J; junction bases unmatched: 6. The CDR3 is CASSPGTGPDYGYTF. The CDR3 nucleotides read TGCGCCAGCAGTCCAGGGACAGGGCCTGACTATGGCTACACCTTC.

This clonotype has at least ten counts. V usage is TRBV9 and J usage is TRBJ1-1, with 7 bases matching TRBD1. V lost 3 bases to trimming and J lost 4 bases; unmatched junction nucleotides: 6. The CDR3 is 14 residues long. Looked up from germline, CDR1 is SGDLS and CDR2 is YYNGEE. The CDR3 DNA is TGTGCCAGCAGCGCCAGGGGGTCGGGCACTGAAGCTTTCTTT. Its protein is CASSARGSGTEAFF.

With regard to this clonotype: Just one base apart from a much larger clone, this may be a read error. The genes are TRBV4-1 and TRBJ2-1; TRBD2 aligns across 8 bases. The V segment lost 0 bases and the J segment 2 bases; nucleotides outside the gene matches: 6. Germline CDR1 is MGHRA and CDR2 is YSYEKL. The CDR3 extends over 17 amino acids. CDR3 loop: CASSQDLAGIPYNEQFF. Written as DNA, the CDR3 is TGCGCCAGCAGCCAAGATTTAGCGGGAATACCCTACAATGAGCAGTTCTTC.

This clonotype was counted ten times or more. The rearrangement uses TRBV19 and TRBJ2-2; D gene unclear. V was trimmed by 4 bases and J by 5 bases, leaving 20 bases between them. The CDR3 has 17 residues. In germline, CDR1 is LNHDA, CDR2 SQIVND (reference sequence). The CDR3 is CASSTPYSLERTGELFF. In DNA, the CDR3 is TGTGCCAGTAGTACGCCCTATTCCCTAGAGAGAACCGGGGAGCTGTTTTTT.